This T cell receptor (beta chain) appears in the sequencing data of a study of T cells in Graves' hyperthyroidism and ophthalmopathy (dated by TCRdb to between 2017 and 2020). In terms of the full investigation: TCR V-J signatures able to tell the groups apart were searched for in a discovery cohort of 100 or so patients, of whom over 40 had Graves' ophthalmopathy and under 65 had stable Graves' hyperthyroidism. Thyroid tissue and blood T-cell repertoires from about six Graves' hyperthyroidism patients were also compared in the study. Whether ophthalmopathy could be predicted prospectively was tested in an independent validation cohort made up of roughly 19 hyperthyroidism patients plus 17 patients who later progressed to ophthalmopathy. Following sampling, methimazole starting at 30 mg daily was given to hyperthyroidism patients, and high-dose intravenous methylprednisolone was given to ophthalmopathy patients. TCR Vbeta CDR3 sequencing of 135 peripheral blood samples (roughly 43 ophthalmopathy, 70 to 85 hyperthyroidism and some 17 progressor patients) is reported in the paper. The approximately 90 discovery patients were randomly split 7:3 into training and test sets.

Overall results and qualifications from the work: In validation, progression to ophthalmopathy was predicted by the model with 70.59% sensitivity and just over 72% specificity, a median of roughly 6 months before onset. Most expanded thyroid clonotypes (frequency above 0.001) were also found in blood, which suggests that blood repertoires may mirror thyroid immune responses. Sample size was not statistically predetermined, and investigators were not blinded to group allocation. In cross-validation, a model built on a 13 V-J signature told ophthalmopathy apart from stable hyperthyroidism with just under 90% sensitivity and about 81% specificity, and in testing the same model reached 80%/75%.

TCR beta CDR3 regions were amplified from RNA transcripts. The first round of RT-PCR for the TCR CDR3 was performed with the HTBI primer set and the Qiagen OneStep RT-PCR kit. A second multiplex PCR round built the libraries, followed by size selection and purification. Libraries were sequenced paired-end with 100 bp reads on an Illumina HiSeq2000. The study's own analysis went as follows. SOAPnuke was used to process the raw data, throwing out any read that contained adapters or uncalled bases, had a mean Phred below 15, or lacked an exact constant-primer or identifier match. High-quality paired reads were merged using COPE v1.2.5, and each unique nucleotide sequence was defined as a clonotype. Clonotypes were aligned to IMGT TRBV, TRBD and TRBJ reference segments using MiTCR v1.1. Analysis was restricted to V-J combinations with a frequency above 0.0001, which covered just over 98% of repertoires. The TCS score was defined as the ratio of F50 (clonal expansion) to E x V (chaos), calculated using BLOSUM62-based TCRdist between CDR3 peptides within each V-J. Welch's t-statistics and random forest reduced fewer than 600 V-J features to 13, which were used in a naive Bayes classifier (R e1071). The Morisita-Horn index was used to measure how similar the thyroid and blood repertoires were. Starting from the raw public reads, TCRdb applied fastp trimming at Q25, assembled clones with MiXCR and retained in-frame beta chains. CDR3 protein duplicates are merged, each entry listing the most common genes and DNA. The V and J calls follow TCRdb's processing rather than the paper's. The sample table contains roughly 500,000 distinct CDR3 sequences; only one count was recorded for roughly 45% of them. About 45% of the sample goes to the ten largest clones.

The CDR3 starts with the cysteine, ends with the phenylalanine, and has 12 residues. Only the CDR3 region is kept as DNA, spanning 36 bases read in frame from base 1. Looking up the germline V gene yields CDR1 ENHRY and CDR2 SYGVKD. Trimming removed 8 bases from V and 7 bases from J, leaving 9 bases between the germline ends. About this clonotype itself: Its antigen is currently not known. No qualities accompany the bases; no much larger clone lies one base away.

The study excluded patients with uncontrolled infections, other autoimmune diseases, pregnancy or lactation. Diagnoses relied on clinical symptoms, serum thyroxine and TRAb, thyroid ultrasound and orbital computed tomography. Total RNA was extracted with Trizol reagent, and quality was checked on an Agilent 2100 Bioanalyzer. Source material: peripheral blood or thyroid tissue (not recorded which). The chain uses TRBV10-3 and TRBJ1-6; TRBD1 could be the D gene, as 6 bases match. The TCR originated in an adult woman with Graves' disease, either hyperthyroidism or ophthalmopathy (not recorded which). At the DNA level, the sequence is TGTGCCATCGGACAGCCAAATTCACCCCTCCACTTT. Its protein product is CAIGQPNSPLHF.